The 30 T cell receptor beta chains presented below share a single source sample, sequenced in a study of beta chain features in type 1 diabetes. What was sequenced were expressed TCRB transcripts, since all of the isolated RNA had been reverse transcribed. Clones were read by immunoSEQ multiplex PCR, and TCRdb kept only the in-frame ones, dropping some. The sample consists of some 250,000 clones, 25% to 30% of them appearing once. Sequencing input: central memory CD4+ T cells from blood. These receptors all come from a man aged 25-45 years in good health.

The table lists this clone with a few counts. The J gene is TRBJ2-3, the V gene TRBV7-9, with no clear D. CDR1 is SEHNR, CDR2 FQNEAQ, per germline (reference sequence). V was cut by 0 bases and J by 3 bases, with 10 bases left in between. CDR3 size: 15 residues. CDR3 DNA sequence: TGTGCCAGCAGCTTAGCAGGTGGATGGACAGATACGCAGTATTTT. Amino acid sequence: CASSLAGGWTDTQYF.

The V call is TRBV29-1, the J call TRBJ1-1, with D possibly being TRBD1 (6 bases). The CDR3 consists of 14 residues. Germline V gene sequence: CDR1 SQVTM, CDR2 ANQGSEA. The V end was cut by 2 bases, the J end by 1 base, with 11 bases between. This chain's CDR3 is CSVEQGRSNTEAFF. Here the CDR3 DNA reads TGCAGCGTTGAACAGGGGCGTTCGAACACTGAAGCTTTCTTT.

This clone showed up just a few times. The chain is built from TRBV7-2 and TRBJ2-7; D gene uncertain. The CDR3 extends over 12 amino acids. CDR1 and CDR2 from the germline V gene are SGHTA and FQGNSA. V lost 5 bases to trimming and J lost 7 bases, with 12 bases between them. The CDR3 region is CASSPALWEQYF. CDR3 in DNA: TGTGCCAGCAGCCCCGCGTTGTGGGAGCAGTACTTC.

This clone was counted between two and nine times. J is TRBJ2-4 and V is TRBV5-6, with D possibly being TRBD2 (5 bases). This CDR3 region has 14 residues. Trimming removed 2 bases at V and 1 base at J, with 7 bases between. The germline V gene has CDR1 SGHDT and CDR2 YYEEEE. CDR3 nucleotide sequence: TGTGCCAGCAGCTTCCCGGGGGCCAAAAACATTCAGTACTTC. Translation gives CASSFPGAKNIQYF.

This clone has a handful of counts. The rearrangement links TRBV25-1 to TRBJ2-1; D may be TRBD1 (6 bases). In germline, CDR1 is MGHDK, CDR2 SYGVNS. V dropped 8 bases and J dropped 3 bases, with 8 bases sitting between them. The length of the CDR3 is 12 residues. The CDR3 DNA is TGTGCCAGCGGGACAATCTACAATGAGCAGTTCTTC. It is translated as CASGTIYNEQFF.

The chain couples TRBV4-3 to TRBJ2-1; D is uncertain. The CDR3 spans 14 residues. Trimming left V 0 bases short and J 9 bases short, with 12 bases between. Germline V gene sequence: CDR1 LGHNA, CDR2 YSLEER. The CDR3, as DNA: TGCGCCAGCAGCCAAGATCTTATAGGAGTTGAGCAGTTCTTC. It encodes CASSQDLIGVEQFF.

The chain uses TRBV27 and TRBJ2-7; maybe TRBD2 (6 bases). The CDR3 is made up of 14 amino acids. Looked up from germline, CDR1 is MNHEY and CDR2 is SMNVEV (reference sequence). V was shortened by 5 bases and J by 0 bases, with 11 bases between the two germline ends. CDR3 sequence reads: CASSAEGISYEQYF. The DNA for the CDR3 is TGTGCCAGCAGTGCGGAGGGAATCTCCTACGAGCAGTACTTC.

The V gene is TRBV5-1, the J gene TRBJ1-1; no clear D. Germline V gene data show CDR1 as SGHRS and CDR2 as YFSETQ. V was shortened by 0 bases and J by 4 bases, with 10 bases between the two germline ends. This CDR3 has 14 amino acids. CDR3: CASSLGGKGTEAFF. The CDR3 DNA follows: TGCGCCAGCAGCTTGGGTGGGAAAGGCACTGAAGCTTTCTTT. The full variable domain, its missing parts supplied by reference TRBV5-1 and TRBJ1-1, is KAGVTQTPRYLIKTRGQQVTLSCSPISGHRSVSWYQQTPGQGLQFLFEYFSETQRNKGNFPGRFSGRQFSNSRSEMNVSTLELGDSALYLCASSLGGKGTEAFFGQGTRLTVV.

This clone was counted a few times. The chain combines TRBV19 with TRBJ1-2; D remains unclear. This CDR3 is 13 amino acids long. Looked up from germline, CDR1 is LNHDA and CDR2 is SQIVND (reference sequence). The V gene lost 3 bases and the J gene lost 5 bases, with 10 bases spanning the gap. As DNA, the CDR3 is TGTGCCAGTAGTATCGACACATGGTATGGCTACACCTTC. Encoded protein: CASSIDTWYGYTF.

This clone was picked up many times. Possible read error: a much larger clone is one base away. The chain joins TRBV29-1 to TRBJ2-7, with D possibly being TRBD1 or TRBD2 (5 bases each). V lost 2 bases and J lost 6, with 17 bases in between. CDR3 length: 14 residues. CDR1 is SQVTM, CDR2 ANQGSEA, per germline. CDR3 sequence (DNA): TGCAGCGTTGAATTCGGGTCCGGGGCCTCCGAGCAGTACTTC. Amino acid sequence: CSVEFGSGASEQYF.

The chain links TRBV5-4 to TRBJ2-1; D remains ambiguous. This CDR3 has 13 amino acids. Germline V gene lookup returns CDR1 SGHNT and CDR2 YYREEE (reference sequence). V gave up 1 base and J gave up 5 bases, with 7 bases separating them. CDR3 amino acids: CASSLFVNNEQFF. CDR3 nucleotide sequence: TGTGCCAGCAGCTTGTTTGTGAACAATGAGCAGTTCTTC.

The rearrangement joins TRBV9 to TRBJ2-3, with D perhaps being TRBD1 or TRBD2 (5 bases each). The V end lost 4 bases, the J end lost 2 bases, and 8 bases lay between the germline ends. The V gene's germline CDR1 is SGDLS and CDR2 YYNGEE. The CDR3 extends over 13 amino acids. The CDR3 loop is CASSRGDTDTQYF. The CDR3 bases are TGTGCCAGCAGCAGGGGAGACACAGATACGCAGTATTTT.

This clone was seen a handful of times. This chain uses TRBV4-1 with TRBJ2-3, with D perhaps matching TRBD1 or TRBD2 (6 bases each). V was clipped by 1 base and J by 2 bases, with 13 bases between them. The CDR3 is made up of 16 amino acids. Per the germline V gene, CDR1 is MGHRA and CDR2 is YSYEKL. The CDR3 bases are TGCGCCAGCAGCCAAGCGGGGGCAAGTGACACAGATACGCAGTATTTT. Protein: CASSQAGASDTDTQYF.

The chain couples TRBV30 to TRBJ1-6; a weak D match, TRBD1 (6 bases). CDR1 and CDR2 from the germline V gene are GTSNPN and SVGIG (reference sequence). Trimming stripped 2 bases from V and 8 bases from J, with 10 bases between. The CDR3 length is 13 residues. The CDR3 nucleotides are TGTGCCTGGAGTCGGGACAACTATTCACCCCTCCACTTT. Its protein product is CAWSRDNYSPLHF.

This clone was counted only a few times. The V call is TRBV4-3, the J call TRBJ1-1; D might be TRBD1 (5 bases). The CDR3 covers 15 residues. Germline-derived CDR1 and CDR2 are LGHNA and YSLEER. The germline V and J ends were trimmed by 1 base and 5 bases, with 14 bases remaining between them. The CDR3 sequence is CASSQVESGYTEAFF. CDR3 sequence (DNA): TGCGCCAGCAGCCAAGTAGAGTCAGGGTATACTGAAGCTTTCTTT.

The chain is built from TRBV30 and TRBJ2-7, with TRBD1 identical over 7 bases. Germline-derived CDR1 and CDR2 are GTSNPN and SVGIG (reference sequence). With 5 bases clipped from V and 3 bases from J, the junction kept 1 base outside the gene matches. The CDR3 contains 11 residues. The DNA of the CDR3 is TGTGCCTGGTGGGACAGCTACGAGCAGTACTTC. It yields the protein CAWWDSYEQYF.

The chain combines TRBV4-1 with TRBJ2-7, with 8 bases fitting TRBD1. This CDR3 region has 16 residues. Losses at the gene ends were 0 bases for V and 0 bases for J; bases not matched to a gene: 4. CDR1 and CDR2 from the germline V gene are MGHRA and YSYEKL. The DNA for the CDR3 is TGCGCCAGCAGCCAAGAACGACAGGGGAACTCCTACGAGCAGTACTTC. It is translated as CASSQERQGNSYEQYF.

There are a few counts of this clone. The chain employs TRBV25-1 and TRBJ2-6; D uncertain. Trimming pared 6 bases from V and 0 bases from J, leaving 15 bases between. Germline V gene sequence: CDR1 MGHDK, CDR2 SYGVNS. The CDR3 spans 17 residues. This CDR3 is CASSETSPSSGANVLTF. The CDR3 DNA is TGTGCCAGCAGCGAAACCTCCCCGAGCTCTGGGGCCAACGTCCTGACTTTC.

This chain joins TRBV19 and TRBJ2-5, with a tentative D call TRBD2 (5 bases). CDR1 is LNHDA and CDR2 is SQIVND in the germline V gene (reference sequence). The length of the CDR3 is 13 residues. Trimming took 10 bases from V and 1 from J, leaving 13 bases between them. The chain's CDR3 is CATARRGQETQYF. The CDR3, as DNA: TGTGCCACCGCGCGTCGGGGCCAAGAGACCCAGTACTTC. The full variable domain, with the rest looked up from reference TRBV19 and TRBJ2-5, is DGGITQSPKYLFRKEGQNVTLSCEQNLNHDAMYWYRQDPGQGLRLIYYSQIVNDFQKGDIAEGYSVSREKKESFPLTVTSAQKNPTAFYLCATARRGQETQYFGPGTRLLVL.

This clone was counted many times. This chain links TRBV11-2 with TRBJ2-7, with 7 bases matching TRBD1. With V trimmed by 3 bases and J by 6 bases, 8 bases remained unmatched. CDR3 length: 14 amino acids. The germline V gene encodes CDR1 SGHAT and CDR2 FQNNGV. The CDR3 sequence is CASSFPPGQPEQYF. The CDR3 DNA is TGTGCCAGCAGCTTCCCCCCGGGACAGCCCGAGCAGTACTTC.

V gene TRBV4-1 combines with J gene TRBJ1-5; D call uncertain. The CDR3 totals 13 residues. Looked up from germline, CDR1 is MGHRA and CDR2 is YSYEKL. Trimming cost V 0 bases and J 6 bases, with 6 bases left between them. The CDR3: CASSQDLRQPQHF. DNA for the CDR3: TGCGCCAGCAGCCAAGATCTACGTCAGCCCCAGCATTTT.

Notes on this clone: The sample has other DNA sequences that encode this CDR3 too. The chain carries TRBV19 and TRBJ2-7; D is perhaps TRBD1 (5 bases). V was clipped by 3 bases and J by 0 bases, with 6 bases between them. The CDR3 is 13 residues long. Per germline, CDR1 LNHDA and CDR2 SQIVND (reference sequence). For the CDR3, the DNA is TGTGCCAGTAGTATCGACAGCTCCTACGAGCAGTACTTC. Protein product: CASSIDSSYEQYF.

The chain links TRBV19 to TRBJ2-1; the match to TRBD1 covers 9 bases. Trimming removed 10 bases from V and 10 bases from J; junction bases left unmatched: 11. CDR3 length equals 13 residues. Germline V gives CDR1 LNHDA, CDR2 SQIVND (reference sequence). The CDR3 DNA sequence: TGTGCCATCGGGACAGGGTTCGACAGAGAGCAGTTCTTC. Amino acid sequence: CAIGTGFDREQFF.

The chain joins TRBV20-1 to TRBJ1-5; D call uncertain. CDR3 size: 11 residues. Looked up from germline, CDR1 is DFQATT and CDR2 is SNEGSKA (reference sequence). Trimming shortened V by 6 bases and J by 6 bases, and 9 bases separated the two germline ends. CDR3 protein: CSAGEGQPQHF. DNA of the CDR3: TGCAGTGCCGGAGAAGGTCAGCCCCAGCATTTT.

This chain links TRBV11-2 with TRBJ2-1, with 13 bases lining up with TRBD2. Germline-derived CDR1 and CDR2 are SGHAT and FQNNGV. The CDR3 extends over 18 amino acids. The V gene end was trimmed by 2 bases and the J gene end by 7 bases; junction bases not matched to a gene: 11. The chain's CDR3 is CASSLSTAGTSGKNEQFF. CDR3 sequence (DNA): TGTGCCAGCAGCTTATCGACCGCCGGGACTAGCGGGAAGAATGAGCAGTTCTTC.

Points on this clone: Other nucleotide sequences in the sample specify the same CDR3. The J gene is TRBJ2-3, the V gene TRBV7-9; D not certain. The CDR3 is 14 residues long. Germline CDR1 SEHNR, CDR2 FQNEAQ (reference sequence). The V gene lost 5 bases and the J gene lost 2 bases, with 11 bases spanning the gap. Here the CDR3 reads CASSLTVPTDTQYF. CDR3 sequence (DNA): TGTGCCAGCAGCCTAACGGTCCCCACAGATACGCAGTATTTT.

The rearrangement links TRBV5-6 to TRBJ2-2; 7 positions match TRBD1. The CDR3 length is 14 residues. The germline gives CDR1 SGHDT, CDR2 YYEEEE. Losses at the gene ends were 3 bases for V and 4 bases for J; bases not matched to a gene: 3. This CDR3 reads CASSWTGLTGELFF. CDR3 sequence (DNA): TGTGCCAGCAGCTGGACAGGCCTCACCGGGGAGCTGTTTTTT.

This clone was seen a few times. This sequence joins TRBV5-4 and TRBJ1-6; 7 nucleotides match TRBD1. Germline CDR1 SGHNT, CDR2 YYREEE (reference sequence). V was pared by 0 bases and J by 8 bases, with 5 bases of the junction left unmatched. This CDR3 is 15 amino acids long. CDR3 region: CASSLVDRADSPLHF. CDR3 coding DNA: TGTGCCAGCAGCTTGGTAGACAGGGCGGATTCACCCCTCCACTTT.

J is TRBJ2-7 and V is TRBV28; D perhaps matches TRBD2 (6 bases). Germline lookup yields CDR1 MDHEN and CDR2 SYDVKM. V lost 5 bases and J lost 2, with 13 bases in between. CDR3 length: 14 residues. This CDR3 is CASSRDFWTYEQYF. The CDR3 coding sequence is TGTGCCAGCAGTCGGGACTTCTGGACCTACGAGCAGTACTTC. The entire variable domain, with the rest obtained from reference TRBV28 and TRBJ2-7, is as follows: DVKVTQSSRYLVKRTGEKVFLECVQDMDHENMFWYRQDPGLGLRLIYFSYDVKMKEKGDIPEGYSVSREKKERFSLILESASTNQTSMYLCASSRDFWTYEQYFGPGTRLTVT.

The V and J genes are TRBV6-6 and TRBJ2-6; the D is unclear. Between the trimmed V and J ends, which lost 4 bases and 0 bases, there was a span of 4 bases. The germline CDR1 and CDR2 sequences are MNHNY and SVGAGI (reference sequence). The CDR3 runs to 14 residues. The CDR3 reads CASSSSSGANVLTF. In nucleotides, the CDR3 is TGTGCCAGCAGTTCGAGCTCTGGGGCCAACGTCCTGACTTTC.